Below, 32 T cell receptor beta chains from the same sample are listed, as sequenced in a study of patients and donors after allogeneic stem cell transplantation. TCRdb called the RT-PCR reads again in MiXCR, with one record for every CDR3 protein. The sample comprises roughly 180,000 distinct CDR3 sequences, around two fifths of which are singletons, and 33% rests with the top ten. The material sequenced was blood, either unsorted or a sorted T cell fraction (not recorded which). The receptors originated from a human donor who was either an allogeneic HSCT recipient or a stem cell or donor lymphocyte infusion donor (not recorded which). It is not recorded whose cells these are; they may come from a transplant donor.

The chain links TRBV7-2 to TRBJ1-5, with 7 bases lining up with TRBD1. This CDR3 has 15 amino acids. Germline V gene lookup returns CDR1 SGHTA and CDR2 FQGNSA. Trimming at V came to 6 bases and at J to 2 bases, leaving 7 bases not matched to a gene. The CDR3 is CASSSDRAGNQPQHF. In DNA, the CDR3 is TGTGCCAGCAGTTCCGACAGGGCGGGCAATCAGCCCCAGCATTTT. The full variable domain, in which reference TRBV7-2 and TRBJ1-5 provide the parts outside the CDR3, is GAGVSQSPSNKVTEKGKDVELRCDPISGHTALYWYRQSLGQGLEFLIYFQGNSAPDKSGLPSDRFSAERTGGSVSTLTIQRTQQEDSAVYLCASSSDRAGNQPQHFGDGTRLSIL.

In this sample, this clonotype turned up a few times. This chain uses TRBV12-3 or TRBV12-4 with TRBJ1-4; 7 bases fit TRBD1. The CDR3 consists of 15 residues. Germline trimming cut 4 bases from V and 3 bases from J; bases unmatched to any gene: 5. Here the CDR3 DNA reads TGTGCCAGCAGTTACAGGGGACCAGCTAATGAAAAACTGTTTTTT. Amino acids: CASSYRGPANEKLFF.

This clonotype was picked up a small number of times. The chain combines TRBV7-2 with TRBJ1-1, with a weak D call TRBD1 (5 bases). Germline CDR1 is SGHTA and CDR2 is FQGNSA. The CDR3 covers 13 residues. Trimming removed 10 bases at V and 0 bases at J, with 12 bases between. The CDR3 is CATRQNLNTEAFF. In nucleotides, the CDR3 is TGTGCCACCAGACAGAACCTGAACACTGAAGCTTTCTTT.

The genes are TRBV7-8 and TRBJ2-2; 10 positions agree with TRBD2. This CDR3 comprises 16 residues. V shed 5 bases and J 6 bases; nucleotides not matched to a gene: 9. Germline V gene data show CDR1 as SGHVS and CDR2 as FQNEAQ. DNA for the CDR3: TGTGCCAGCAGCCCCGGACTAGCGGAAATGGCCGGGGAGCTGTTTTTT. Amino acid sequence: CASSPGLAEMAGELFF.

This clonotype was counted a few times. The CDR3 DNA sequence: TGTGCCAGCAGCCAAGTCATGGAGGGAGGCACTGAAGCTTTCTTT. Protein sequence: CASSQVMEGGTEAFF. J is TRBJ1-1 and V is TRBV4-2, with unresolved D. The V end was cut by 1 base, the J end by 4 bases, with 13 bases between. This CDR3 is 15 amino acids long. Germline V CDR1 and CDR2: LGHNA, YNFKEQ.

The chain has TRBV12-3 or TRBV12-4 and TRBJ2-2, with 15 bases that match TRBD2. The CDR3 is made up of 16 amino acids. After removal of 4 bases from V and 11 bases from J, the junction contained 8 bases not matched to a gene. The CDR3 sequence: CASSSGLAGGPIELFF. CDR3 in DNA: TGTGCCAGCAGTTCCGGACTAGCGGGAGGGCCGATTGAGCTGTTTTTT.

The genes are TRBV5-1 and TRBJ2-1; D is perhaps TRBD2 (6 bases). The germline V gene has CDR1 SGHRS and CDR2 YFSETQ. Trimming cost V 4 bases and J 4 bases, with 18 bases left between them. The length of the CDR3 is 16 residues. CDR3 nucleotides: TGCGCCAGCAGCCCCTCTAGCGCCCTCTTGTACAATGAGCAGTTCTTC. This gives the protein CASSPSSALLYNEQFF.

The rearrangement links TRBV6-2 or TRBV6-3 to TRBJ2-7; D might be TRBD2 (6 bases). Between the trimmed V and J ends, which lost 2 bases and 2 bases, there was a span of 13 bases. CDR3 length: 15 residues. From germline, CDR1 is MNHEY and CDR2 SVGEGT. DNA for the CDR3: TGTGCCAGCAGTTACAGTGCGCGGGGCACCTACGAGCAGTACTTC. This translates into CASSYSARGTYEQYF.

This clonotype was detected once. V gene TRBV7-9 combines with J gene TRBJ2-3, with 11 bases fitting TRBD2. CDR1 is SEHNR, CDR2 FQNEAQ, per germline (reference sequence). V was pared by 2 bases and J by 6 bases, with 7 bases of the junction left unmatched. The CDR3 is 16 amino acids. This CDR3 is CASSLWTSGYPDTQYF. The CDR3 DNA follows: TGTGCCAGCAGCTTATGGACTAGCGGGTACCCCGATACGCAGTATTTT.

The J gene is TRBJ2-1, the V gene TRBV24-1; D is undetermined. The CDR3 is 13 residues long. The V end was cut by 3 bases, the J end by 5 bases, with 7 bases between. CDR1 and CDR2 (germline): KGHDR, SFDVKD. The CDR3 protein is CATSDQLDNEQFF. DNA for the CDR3: TGTGCCACCAGTGATCAACTGGACAATGAGCAGTTCTTC.

This clonotype appeared a few times. This chain uses TRBV12-3 or TRBV12-4 with TRBJ2-1; D is ambiguous. The germline V and J ends were trimmed by 3 bases and 9 bases, with 6 bases remaining between them. CDR3 length equals 11 residues. The DNA of the CDR3 is TGTGCCAGCAGTTTCCAGACTGAGCAGTTCTTC. Amino acids: CASSFQTEQFF.

V is TRBV7-2 and J is TRBJ2-1; D not certain. This CDR3 region has 15 residues. Per the germline V gene, CDR1 is SGHTA and CDR2 is FQGNSA. V lost 1 base, J lost 3 bases, and 10 bases lay in between. The CDR3: CASSLVTLFYNEQFF. The CDR3 region has the DNA TGTGCCAGCAGCTTAGTGACTCTATTCTACAATGAGCAGTTCTTC. Together with reference TRBV7-2 and TRBJ2-1, the CDR3 gives the full variable domain: GAGVSQSPSNKVTEKGKDVELRCDPISGHTALYWYRQSLGQGLEFLIYFQGNSAPDKSGLPSDRFSAERTGGSVSTLTIQRTQQEDSAVYLCASSLVTLFYNEQFFGPGTRLTVL.

This clonotype has a handful of counts. The chain links TRBV7-2 to TRBJ2-1; 13 bases agree with TRBD2. Germline CDR1 reads SGHTA; CDR2 reads FQGNSA. This CDR3 has 14 amino acids. After removal of 7 bases from V and 8 bases from J, the junction contained 5 bases not matched to a gene. This chain's CDR3 is CASKRTSGSYEQFF. DNA for the CDR3: TGTGCCAGCAAAAGGACTAGCGGGAGCTATGAGCAGTTCTTC.

This clonotype appeared once. CDR3 sequence: CASSRRGENPYEQYF. CDR3 sequence (DNA): TGTGCCAGCAGCCGCCGTGGCGAGAATCCCTACGAGCAGTACTTC. The V and J genes are TRBV6-5 and TRBJ2-7; D gene unclear. CDR3 length equals 15 residues. The V end lost 6 bases, the J end lost 2 bases, and 17 bases lay between the germline ends. Germline V gives CDR1 MNHEY, CDR2 SVGAGI.

This clonotype was counted only a few times. The V gene is TRBV28, the J gene TRBJ2-3, with 7 bases identical to TRBD1. The germline V gene encodes CDR1 MDHEN and CDR2 SYDVKM. J gave up 6 bases and V 7 bases, and 7 bases lay outside the gene matches. The CDR3 totals 13 residues. CDR3 DNA sequence: TGTGCCAGCAAAAGGGGGCCGGCGGATACGCAGTATTTT. It is translated as CASKRGPADTQYF.

The rearrangement joins TRBV20-1 to TRBJ2-5; D unclear. This CDR3 comprises 15 residues. From germline, CDR1 is DFQATT and CDR2 SNEGSKA (reference sequence). V lost 1 base and J 2 bases, leaving 14 bases between the germline ends. CDR3 sequence: CSARAGGSSQETQYF. CDR3 sequence (DNA): TGCAGTGCTAGAGCCGGTGGAAGTAGTCAAGAGACCCAGTACTTC.

Written as DNA, the CDR3 is TGCGCCAGCAGCCAAGATAGGCTAGCGGCTACCAATGAGCAGTTCTTC. Translating it yields CASSQDRLAATNEQFF. The rearrangement uses TRBV4-3 and TRBJ2-1; 7 bases map to TRBD2. V dropped 0 bases and J dropped 6; count of bases not matched to a gene: 8. Germline CDR1 reads LGHNA; CDR2 reads YSLEER. This CDR3 contains 16 residues.

V usage is TRBV7-2 and J usage is TRBJ2-1; tentatively, D is TRBD2 (5 bases). This CDR3 comprises 14 residues. Trimming removed 1 base at V and 6 bases at J, with 10 bases between. CDR1 is SGHTA, CDR2 FQGNSA, per germline. DNA of the CDR3: TGTGCCAGCAGCTTAGGTCCGGGAACCAATGAGCAGTTCTTC. Its protein product is CASSLGPGTNEQFF.

The V and J genes are TRBV6-6 and TRBJ2-5; 8 bases match TRBD2. V lost 0 bases to trimming and J lost 3 bases; unmatched junction nucleotides: 3. Germline CDR1 MNHNY, CDR2 SVGAGI (reference sequence). The CDR3 totals 15 residues. The CDR3 protein is CASSYSTSEKETQYF. In DNA, the CDR3 is TGTGCCAGCAGTTACTCGACTAGCGAAAAAGAGACCCAGTACTTC.

The genes are TRBV12-3 or TRBV12-4 and TRBJ1-2, with D maybe TRBD1 (6 bases). V shed 7 bases and J shed 7 bases, with 25 bases lying between them. The CDR3 length is 16 residues. The CDR3 loop reads CASTYFGGGRGAGYTF. The CDR3 bases are TGTGCCAGCACCTACTTCGGAGGAGGCAGGGGTGCTGGCTACACCTTC.

The J gene is TRBJ2-2, the V gene TRBV6-2 or TRBV6-3; D gene uncertain. Deletions cut 6 bases from V and 7 bases from J, with 6 bases between. CDR3 length: 11 residues. Germline V gene sequence: CDR1 MNHEY, CDR2 SVGEGT. CDR3 DNA: TGTGCCAGCAGCGACGGCGGGGAGCTGTTTTTT. Its protein product is CASSDGGELFF.

This clonotype has a handful of counts. The chain recombines TRBV9 with TRBJ2-1; maybe TRBD2 (6 bases). The CDR3 is 15 amino acids. V lost 4 bases and J 7 bases, leaving 18 bases between the germline ends. Germline loops: CDR1 SGDLS, CDR2 YYNGEE. The CDR3 bases are TGTGCCAGCAGCCGTCGACCGGGAGCAGTAAATGAGCAGTTCTTC. Its protein product is CASSRRPGAVNEQFF.

This sequence joins TRBV27 and TRBJ1-2; tentatively, D is TRBD1 (5 bases). The germline CDR1 and CDR2 sequences are MNHEY and SMNVEV (reference sequence). The CDR3 contains 11 residues. Deletions cut 5 bases from V and 6 bases from J, with 7 bases between. The CDR3 loop reads CASSQGHGYTF. In DNA form, the CDR3 reads TGTGCCAGCAGTCAGGGACATGGCTACACCTTC.

The genes are TRBV28 and TRBJ2-7; no firm D call. Looked up from germline, CDR1 is MDHEN and CDR2 is SYDVKM. V was shortened by 3 bases and J by 6 bases, with 18 bases between the two germline ends. This CDR3 comprises 15 residues. CDR3 protein: CASSFSGLVYGEQYF. CDR3 DNA sequence: TGTGCCAGCAGTTTTTCCGGGCTAGTTTATGGCGAGCAGTACTTC.

This clonotype showed up just a few times. The chain links TRBV6-2 or TRBV6-3 to TRBJ2-7; 11 nucleotides match TRBD2. Unmatched junction bases numbered 4, after V lost 2 bases and J lost 1 base. Germline loops: CDR1 MNHEY, CDR2 SVGEGT. This CDR3 has 16 residues. Here the CDR3 DNA reads TGTGCCAGCAGTTACCTTGCTAGCGGGAGGTCCTACGAGCAGTACTTC. The encoded protein is CASSYLASGRSYEQYF.

The CDR3 loop is CASSYTLGGNQPQHF. The DNA of the CDR3 is TGTGCCAGCAGTTACACCCTCGGTGGCAATCAGCCCCAGCATTTT. The gene calls are TRBV6-6 and TRBJ1-5, with D uncertain. CDR1 MNHNY and CDR2 SVGAGI come from the germline V gene (reference sequence). Trimming removed 2 bases from V and 2 bases from J, with 10 bases in between. This CDR3 region has 15 residues.

This chain links TRBV5-1 with TRBJ1-1; D perhaps matches TRBD1 (5 bases). The CDR3 loop spans 15 amino acids. The germline gives CDR1 SGHRS, CDR2 YFSETQ. V was shortened by 3 bases and J by 0 bases, with 12 bases between the two germline ends. The chain's CDR3 is CASSSGRGMNTEAFF. Written as DNA, the CDR3 is TGCGCCAGCAGCTCTGGTCGGGGCATGAACACTGAAGCTTTCTTT.

This clonotype has more than one count but fewer than ten. V usage is TRBV7-3 and J usage is TRBJ1-6, with D perhaps matching TRBD1 (5 bases). The V gene lost 5 bases and the J gene lost 7 bases, with 9 bases spanning the gap. CDR3 length equals 13 residues. Germline loops: CDR1 SGHTA, CDR2 FQGTGA. This CDR3 reads CASSKTGNSPLHF. CDR3 DNA: TGTGCCAGCAGCAAAACAGGAAATTCACCCCTCCACTTT. The variable domain in full, with the rest retrieved from reference TRBV7-3 and TRBJ1-6, is GAGVSQTPSNKVTEKGKYVELRCDPISGHTALYWYRQSLGQGPEFLIYFQGTGAADDSGLPNDRFFAVRPEGSVSTLKIQRTERGDSAVYLCASSKTGNSPLHFGNGTRLTVT.

This clonotype was counted at least ten times. The chain employs TRBV6-5 and TRBJ1-1; the D gene is possibly TRBD1 (6 bases). Germline CDR1 MNHEY, CDR2 SVGAGI. The CDR3 is made up of 13 amino acids. V shed 0 bases and J shed 4 bases, with 6 bases lying between them. CDR3 bases: TGTGCCAGCAGTTACTCGACAGGCACTGAAGCTTTCTTT. Protein product: CASSYSTGTEAFF.

The rearrangement joins TRBV9 to TRBJ2-7; D not certain. Trimming pared 1 base from V and 2 bases from J, leaving 13 bases between. The CDR3 runs to 15 residues. Germline V gene data show CDR1 as SGDLS and CDR2 as YYNGEE. The DNA for the CDR3 is TGTGCCAGCAGCGTATCTCCCGCTACCACCTACGAGCAGTACTTC. Translated, it gives CASSVSPATTYEQYF.

This clonotype was counted only a few times. J is TRBJ1-1 and V is TRBV27; 8 bases map to TRBD1. Trimming removed 6 bases from V and 2 bases from J; junction bases left unmatched: 8. Germline V gives CDR1 MNHEY, CDR2 SMNVEV (reference sequence). The CDR3 consists of 15 residues. CDR3 loop: CASSPRQGLNTEAFF. In DNA form, the CDR3 reads TGTGCCAGCAGCCCCCGACAGGGGCTCAACACTGAAGCTTTCTTT.

V is TRBV20-1 and J is TRBJ2-3, with 7 bases fitting TRBD2. CDR1 is DFQATT and CDR2 is SNEGSKA in the germline V gene (reference sequence). The CDR3 spans 15 residues. V lost 3 bases to trimming and J lost 2 bases; unmatched junction nucleotides: 8. In DNA form, the CDR3 reads TGCAGTGCTAGCTCCTCGAGCGGGACCACAGATACGCAGTATTTT. Its translation is CSASSSSGTTDTQYF.